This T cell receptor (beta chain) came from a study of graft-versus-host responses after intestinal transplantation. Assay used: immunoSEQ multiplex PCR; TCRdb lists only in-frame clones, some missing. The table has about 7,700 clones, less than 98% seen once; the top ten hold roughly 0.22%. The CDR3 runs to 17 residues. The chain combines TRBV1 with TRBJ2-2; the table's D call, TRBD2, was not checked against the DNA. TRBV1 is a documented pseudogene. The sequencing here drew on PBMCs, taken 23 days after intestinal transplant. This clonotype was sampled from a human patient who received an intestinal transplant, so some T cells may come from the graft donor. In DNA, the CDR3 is TGCACCAGCAGCCTCAAGGGCATTAGCGGGAGAGCCGGGGAGCTGTTTTTT. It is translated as CTSSLKGISGRAGELFF.